This T cell receptor (beta chain) was captured in a study of neurological immune-mediated disorders. Synthesis of cDNA was carried out by template-switch 5'RACE. The reaction used 10-nucleotide random UMIs. MiXCR, applied by TCRdb to the 5' RACE reads, yields one record per CDR3 protein. Among more than 50,000 distinct CDR3 sequences listed, under 3.5% were seen once. V was shortened by 0 bases and J by 0 bases, with 3 bases between the two germline ends. The germline V gene encodes CDR1 LGHDT and CDR2 YNNKEL (reference sequence). This CDR3 spans 13 amino acids. Study outcomes and limitations: HTLV-1-associated myelopathy displayed the greatest TCR clonal expansion, and multiple sclerosis exhibited the smallest, lower than that of healthy controls. No link was found between any clinical or MRI feature and the multiple sclerosis repertoire cluster.

This clonotype was observed many times. The antigen is not known. Sequencing was performed on PBMCs. The rearrangement links TRBV3-1 to TRBJ2-7; D not resolved. The TCR originated in a woman in her sixties or seventies with multiple sclerosis. CDR3 loop: CASSQDTSYEQYF. For the CDR3, the DNA is TGTGCCAGCAGCCAAGACACCTCCTACGAGCAGTACTTC.